A single sample is the source of the 23 T cell receptor beta chains below, sequenced in a study of CD8 T cells in Susac syndrome. Reverse transcription of roughly 0.45 to 1 ug RNA was performed with random hexamers. In TCRdb, the immunoSEQ multiplex PCR reads were re-called with MiXCR into one record per CDR3 protein. The sample yields about 53,000 distinct CDR3 sequences, approximately 95% seen once. Sequenced material: CD8+ T cells from PBMCs. Source of these receptors: a human donor with Susac syndrome.

This rearrangement joins TRBV10-3 to TRBJ1-3, with D unclear. Germline V CDR1 and CDR2: ENHRY, SYGVKD. Trimming took off 2 bases at V and 3 bases at J, with 2 bases between the two ends. This CDR3 has 12 amino acids. The CDR3: CAISEVGNTIYF. In DNA form, the CDR3 reads TGTGCCATCAGTGAGGTTGGAAACACCATATATTTT.

This chain joins TRBV30 and TRBJ1-1; D not resolved. The CDR3 is made up of 11 amino acids. CDR1 is GTSNPN, CDR2 SVGIG, per germline (reference sequence). Trimming removed 2 bases at V and 7 bases at J, with 8 bases between. CDR3 nucleotide sequence: TGTGCCTGGAGTCCTGGACTTGAAGCTTTCTTT. Encoded protein: CAWSPGLEAFF.

The chain uses TRBV5-4 and TRBJ2-1; 11 nucleotides match TRBD2. V shed 4 bases and J 8 bases; nucleotides not matched to a gene: 8. Germline V gene data show CDR1 as SGHNT and CDR2 as YYREEE (reference sequence). This CDR3 is built from 15 residues. CDR3 sequence reads: CASSIAGGLVDEQFF. The CDR3 DNA follows: TGTGCCAGCAGCATAGCGGGGGGGTTAGTTGATGAGCAGTTCTTC.

The chain uses TRBV29-1 and TRBJ2-1; D ambiguous. Germline V gives CDR1 SQVTM, CDR2 ANQGSEA. The CDR3 covers 12 residues. V was trimmed by 3 bases and J by 7 bases, leaving 10 bases between them. The chain's CDR3 is CSVEDGPNEQFF. The CDR3 DNA sequence: TGCAGCGTTGAGGACGGCCCGAATGAGCAGTTCTTC.

J is TRBJ2-1 and V is TRBV12-3 or TRBV12-4; no reliable D call. This CDR3 has 14 amino acids. V lost 1 base and J 9 bases, leaving 13 bases between the germline ends. The DNA for the CDR3 is TGTGCCAGCAGTTTAGGGTCACCCCGGATTGAGCAGTTCTTC. This gives the protein CASSLGSPRIEQFF.

CDR3 region: CASITGETTDTQYF. CDR3 coding DNA: TGTGCCAGCATCACAGGAGAAACCACAGATACGCAGTATTTT. J is TRBJ2-3 and V is TRBV9, with D possibly TRBD1 on 5 matching bases. Germline values: CDR1 SGDLS, CDR2 YYNGEE. Trimming took off 6 bases at V and 2 bases at J, with 13 bases between the two ends. The CDR3 extends over 14 amino acids.

V and J are TRBV12-3 or TRBV12-4 and TRBJ2-5, with 9 bases fitting TRBD1. J was trimmed by 4 bases and V by 6 bases; bases with no gene match: 3. The CDR3 has 13 amino acids. The DNA for the CDR3 is TGTGCCAGCAGGGACAGGGGCGGAGAGACCCAGTACTTC. Its protein product is CASRDRGGETQYF.

The V call is TRBV25-1, the J call TRBJ2-1; TRBD2 matches at 8 bases. Germline CDR1 is MGHDK and CDR2 is SYGVNS. This CDR3 is 16 amino acids long. The V segment lost 3 bases and the J segment 6 bases; nucleotides outside the gene matches: 10. The CDR3 DNA is TGTGCCAGCAGTGAGGGTCGCGGGGGGCCCACCAATGAGCAGTTCTTC. Its protein is CASSEGRGGPTNEQFF.

This chain connects TRBV9 to TRBJ2-1; possibly TRBD1 for D (6 bases). CDR3 length: 14 amino acids. The germline gives CDR1 SGDLS, CDR2 YYNGEE. V was pared by 4 bases and J by 5 bases, with 13 bases between. CDR3 sequence (DNA): TGTGCCAGCAGCCCAGATGACAGGAACAATGAGCAGTTCTTC. It specifies CASSPDDRNNEQFF.

The V call is TRBV6-2 or TRBV6-3, the J call TRBJ1-1, with D uncertain. The CDR3 loop spans 15 amino acids. Trimming stripped 5 bases from V and 1 base from J, with 14 bases between. Germline CDR1 is MNHEY and CDR2 is SVGEGT. CDR3 in amino acids: CASSRRRTANTEAFF. CDR3 nucleotides: TGTGCCAGCAGTCGACGGAGAACAGCGAACACTGAAGCTTTCTTT.

The gene calls are TRBV30 and TRBJ2-7, with 9 positions matching TRBD2. The CDR3 covers 12 residues. The V segment lost 7 bases and the J segment 2 bases; nucleotides outside the gene matches: 3. The germline CDR1 and CDR2 sequences are GTSNPN and SVGIG (reference sequence). CDR3 coding DNA: TGTGCCTTAGCGGGGGTGACCTACGAGCAGTACTTC. Protein: CALAGVTYEQYF.

The V and J genes are TRBV27 and TRBJ2-3, with D perhaps matching TRBD2 (5 bases). V was pared by 4 bases and J by 1 base, with 9 bases between. CDR1 and CDR2 (germline): MNHEY, SMNVEV (reference sequence). This CDR3 comprises 14 residues. For the CDR3, the DNA is TGTGCCAGCAGTTGGTACGGGGGCACAGATACGCAGTATTTT. Translated, it gives CASSWYGGTDTQYF.

The rearrangement joins TRBV19 to TRBJ2-7; weak D call: TRBD2 (5 bases). CDR3 size: 13 residues. Germline V lookup: CDR1 LNHDA, CDR2 SQIVND (reference sequence). V was shortened by 5 bases and J by 2 bases, with 10 bases between the two germline ends. CDR3 nucleotides: TGTGCCAGTAGTCGACGGGATGCCTACGAGCAGTACTTC. It translates to CASSRRDAYEQYF.

The DNA of the CDR3 is TGCGCCAGCAGCCAAGATCAGGGGTCCTACGAGCAGTACTTC. Protein sequence: CASSQDQGSYEQYF. This chain links TRBV4-1 with TRBJ2-7, with a tentative D call TRBD1 (6 bases). V was clipped by 0 bases and J by 1 base, with 7 bases between them. CDR1 is MGHRA, CDR2 YSYEKL, per germline. This CDR3 region has 14 residues.

This chain connects TRBV20-1 to TRBJ1-1, with TRBD1 matching over 9 bases. V lost 5 bases, J lost 7 bases, and 8 bases stayed unmatched. The CDR3 is 13 residues long. CDR1 and CDR2 from the germline V gene are DFQATT and SNEGSKA (reference sequence). The CDR3 bases are TGCAGTGCTGGGGGACAGGGTAGGGTTGAAGCTTTCTTT. Protein: CSAGGQGRVEAFF.

This clonotype appeared a single time. This chain links TRBV7-6 with TRBJ2-5; perhaps D is TRBD1 or TRBD2 (6 bases each). Germline values: CDR1 SGHVS, CDR2 FNYEAQ. The CDR3 covers 13 residues. Trimming cost V 4 bases and J 5 bases, with 11 bases left between them. CDR3 sequence reads: CASSSRGGETQYF. Here the CDR3 DNA reads TGTGCCAGCAGCTCCAGGGGAGGTGAGACCCAGTACTTC. The complete variable domain, with remaining parts taken from reference TRBV7-6 and TRBJ2-5, reads GAGVSQSPRYKVTKRGQDVALRCDPISGHVSLYWYRQALGQGPEFLTYFNYEAQQDKSGLPNDRFSAERPEGSISTLTIQRTEQRDSAMYRCASSSRGGETQYFGPGTRLLVL.

This clonotype was seen a single time. The chain employs TRBV20-1 and TRBJ2-5, with D perhaps matching TRBD1 or TRBD2 (5 bases each). V was trimmed by 3 bases and J by 5 bases, leaving 13 bases between them. From germline, CDR1 is DFQATT and CDR2 SNEGSKA (reference sequence). The length of the CDR3 is 13 residues. The CDR3 DNA follows: TGCAGTGCTAGCGGGGCCCCGTGGGAGACCCAGTACTTC. Its translation: CSASGAPWETQYF.

The chain employs TRBV2 and TRBJ2-1; no clear D. Trimming took off 6 bases at V and 8 bases at J, with 11 bases between the two ends. Germline V lookup: CDR1 SNHLY, CDR2 FYNNEI. The CDR3 has 12 amino acids. CDR3 region: CASSPRAYEQFF. The CDR3, as DNA: TGTGCCAGCAGCCCCCGGGCCTATGAGCAGTTCTTC.

This clonotype turned up a few times. The rearrangement links TRBV6-5 to TRBJ1-2; 8 nucleotides align to TRBD1. Germline V gene sequence: CDR1 MNHEY, CDR2 SVGAGI. There are 14 residues in the CDR3. The trim removed 5 bases at V and 3 bases at J, leaving 5 bases unmatched. The CDR3 region has the DNA TGTGCCAGCAGTCGCGGACAGGGCCACTATGGCTACACCTTC. Residues: CASSRGQGHYGYTF.

The chain joins TRBV28 to TRBJ2-5; 10 nucleotides align to TRBD2. CDR3 length equals 15 residues. J lost 8 bases, V lost 2 bases, and 8 bases had no gene match. CDR1 is MDHEN, CDR2 SYDVKM, per germline. CDR3 protein: CASSLVLAGAQTQYF. The CDR3, as DNA: TGTGCCAGCAGTTTAGTCCTAGCGGGGGCGCAAACCCAGTACTTC.

This chain links TRBV20-1 with TRBJ2-1; a weak D match, TRBD2 (7 bases). The CDR3 covers 13 residues. The V and J ends lost 4 bases and 5 bases respectively, with 12 bases between them. Germline V gene lookup returns CDR1 DFQATT and CDR2 SNEGSKA (reference sequence). CDR3 sequence: CSANEGGDNEQFF. The CDR3 DNA reads TGCAGTGCTAATGAGGGGGGGGACAATGAGCAGTTCTTC.

This sequence joins TRBV4-1 and TRBJ1-5, with 9 bases that match TRBD1. Germline V gives CDR1 MGHRA, CDR2 YSYEKL. The V gene end was trimmed by 1 base and the J gene end by 6 bases; junction bases not matched to a gene: 10. This CDR3 spans 17 amino acids. The CDR3 DNA reads TGCGCCAGCAGCCAAGGTGTCCGGGACAGGGCTTTTCAGCCCCAGCATTTT. Protein sequence: CASSQGVRDRAFQPQHF.

V gene TRBV4-2 combines with J gene TRBJ2-5, with TRBD2 matching 10 bases. Looked up from germline, CDR1 is LGHNA and CDR2 is YNFKEQ. The CDR3 spans 19 residues. V lost 4 bases and J lost 2; bases outside the gene matches: 16. The CDR3 sequence is CASSRNPDTTSGEQETQYF. In nucleotides, the CDR3 is TGTGCCAGCAGCCGGAACCCGGATACCACTAGCGGGGAGCAAGAGACCCAGTACTTC.